These 3 T cell receptor beta chains originate from one sample sequenced in a study of T-cell reconstitution after alpha-beta-depleted transplantation in children. Preparation of the TCRbeta library involved a method that used unique molecular identifiers. TCRdb processed the PCR reads anew with MiXCR; each CDR3 protein has one entry. The table has roughly 590,000 distinct CDR3 sequences, approximately 17% seen once. Specimen: PBMCs from the stem cell graft donor, collected from the stem cell graft. These receptors all come from a human donor who donated a stem cell graft to a child with acute myeloid leukemia.

This clonotype was seen more than once but under ten times. The J gene is TRBJ1-1, the V gene TRBV30; D gene ambiguous. Per germline, CDR1 GTSNPN and CDR2 SVGIG (reference sequence). The CDR3 is 16 amino acids. The ends were cut back, 0 bases at V and 0 bases at J, with 14 bases in the middle. In DNA form, the CDR3 reads TGTGCCTGGAGTGTACGGGTTAACAGCTTGAACACTGAAGCTTTCTTT. This sequence encodes CAWSVRVNSLNTEAFF. Full variable domain (missing parts from reference TRBV30 and TRBJ1-1): SQTIHQWPATLVQPVGSPLSLECTVEGTSNPNLYWYRQAAGRGLQLLFYSVGIGQISSEVPQNLSASRPQDRQFILSSKKLLLSDSGFYLCAWSVRVNSLNTEAFFGQGTRLTVV.

As regards this clonotype: One junction end disagrees with the germline gene, perhaps due to a read error. The chain joins TRBV13 to TRBJ2-5; the match to TRBD1 covers 9 bases. In germline, CDR1 is PRHDT, CDR2 FYEKMQ (reference sequence). The CDR3 runs 14 residues. The CDR3 nucleotides read TGTGCCAGCAGCCCCGGACAGGGGACCCCAGACTTTCGGTTC. Protein sequence: CASSPGQGTPDFRF.

A few counts support this clonotype. This rearrangement joins TRBV6-1 to TRBJ1-4; D not resolved. Trimming took off 6 bases at V and 5 bases at J, with 10 bases between the two ends. From germline, CDR1 is MNHNS and CDR2 SASEGT. The CDR3 consists of 13 residues. CDR3 region: CASRLRGNEKLFF. In DNA, the CDR3 is TGTGCCAGCAGGCTCCGGGGAAATGAAAAACTGTTTTTT.